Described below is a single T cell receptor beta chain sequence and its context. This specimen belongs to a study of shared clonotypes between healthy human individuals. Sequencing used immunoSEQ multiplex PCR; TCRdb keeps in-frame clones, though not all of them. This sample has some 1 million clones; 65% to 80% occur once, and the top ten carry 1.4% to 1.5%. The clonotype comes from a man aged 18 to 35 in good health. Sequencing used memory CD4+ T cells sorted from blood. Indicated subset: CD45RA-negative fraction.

DNA of the CDR3: TGTGCCAGCAGTGTACGGGGGGCGCGGGAGCAGTACTTC. Translated: CASSVRGAREQYF. The chain is built from TRBV2 and TRBJ2-7; weak D call: TRBD2 (7 bases). Germline lookup yields CDR1 SNHLY and CDR2 FYNNEI. The CDR3 spans 13 residues. V was pared by 4 bases and J by 7 bases, with 14 bases between.